This T cell receptor (beta chain) was obtained from a study of a mutant IDH1 vaccine in newly diagnosed glioma (dated by TCRdb to about 2021). Background on the whole study: Vaccination was initiated 4-6 weeks after radiotherapy alone, or concurrently with temozolomide cycles in the chemotherapy-containing groups. Peripheral blood was drawn at six visits: V03 (baseline), V05, V07, V10, V12 and V13. Prior to enrollment, standard therapy consisting of radiotherapy alone, temozolomide alone, or radiochemotherapy with temozolomide had been administered to patients, with the combination being received by most patients. Longitudinal TCRB deep sequencing was done for 25 treated patients, wherever samples were available for exploratory analyses. Of the roughly 30 treated patients, approximately 62% were male and about 40% were female, and the mean age was 40.4 years. Visit V12 was the week-35 safety follow-up and visit V13 was the week-47 end of study. General conclusions and limits of the study: The authors noted that analyses of patient blood samples could not be reproduced because of sample limitations. Changes in the top peripheral T cell clonotypes picked up by TCRB sequencing did not appear to be linked to pseudoprogression. Availability determined which PBMC samples were chosen for TCRB deep sequencing. Immune responses induced by the vaccine were seen in more than 85% of patients across multiple MHC alleles.

There are 17 amino acids in the CDR3, from cysteine to phenylalanine inclusive. Only CDR3 DNA remains: 51 bases, in frame from the first base. V loses 6 bases at its end and J loses 3 bases; junction bases beyond the gene matches: 13. CDR1 and CDR2 were assigned from the germline V gene as SNHLY and FYNNEI. Library generation was performed with the immunoSEQ multiplex PCR assay. Rearranged TCR beta chain sequences were amplified using the hsTCRB Kit according to the manufacturer's protocol. An Illumina MiSeq was used to sequence the TCRB libraries. The study's own analysis went as follows. Demultiplexing, trimming and gene mapping were performed with the kit vendor's proprietary platform. Drawn from immuneACCESS, this table holds only the in-frame rearrangements with V and J called that TCRdb kept. Clones are partly lost; checked studies trace under half to an unresolved V gene and leave the rest unexplained. D and trimming come from the DNA, and the V and J calls and clone size come from that table. This sample holds more than 55,000 clones; 84% were observed only once. Around 4% of the sample lies in the top ten.

The sample's time point label, decoded: week 35, safety follow-up. A 20-mer mutant IDH1 peptide at 300 micrograms in Montanide made up each vaccine dose, which was injected subcutaneously together with topical imiquimod. Across visits V03 through V10, patients got a total of eight vaccinations, given in weeks 1, 3, 5, 7, 11, 15, 19 and 23. Newly diagnosed WHO grade 3 or 4 IDH1-mutant astrocytomas showing loss of nuclear ATRX were present in the donors. The samples were drawn from NOA16, a multicentre, single-arm, open-label phase I trial in Germany that tested a mutant IDH1 peptide vaccine in humans for the first time. Genomic DNA for TCRB sequencing was extracted from EDTA blood using the DNeasy Blood and Tissue Kit. To note about this clone: Its specific antigen is unknown. One base away there is no much larger clone; base qualities are not given.

The V and J segments used are TRBV2 and TRBJ2-2; TRBD2 lines up with 7 middle nucleotides. This TCR came from a young man with glioma. Source: PBMCs, taken from a glioma patient whose treatment included an IDH1 peptide vaccine. The DNA sequence is TGTGCCAGCAGGGGGATCGGGCTAGCGGACTACACCGGGGAGCTGTTTTTT. It specifies CASRGIGLADYTGELFF.